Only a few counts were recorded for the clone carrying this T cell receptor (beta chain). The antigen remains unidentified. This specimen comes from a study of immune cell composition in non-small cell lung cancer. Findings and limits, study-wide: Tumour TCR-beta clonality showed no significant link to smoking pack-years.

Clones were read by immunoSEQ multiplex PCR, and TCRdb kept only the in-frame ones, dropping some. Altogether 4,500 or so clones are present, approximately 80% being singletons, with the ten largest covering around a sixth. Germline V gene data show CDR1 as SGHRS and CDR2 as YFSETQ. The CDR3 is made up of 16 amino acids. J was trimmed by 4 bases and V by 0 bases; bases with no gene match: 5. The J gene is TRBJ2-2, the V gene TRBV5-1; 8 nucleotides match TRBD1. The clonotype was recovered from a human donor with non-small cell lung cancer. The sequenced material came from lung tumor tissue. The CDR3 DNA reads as TGCGCCAGCAGCTTGGGGGGACAGGCCCTCACCGGGGAGCTGTTTTTT. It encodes CASSLGGQALTGELFF.